This T cell receptor beta chain came from a study of shared clonotypes between healthy human individuals. Looking at the study overall: Each donor contributed plates that comprised three CD4 naive, three CD4 memory, two CD8 naive and one CD8 memory. Whole-study findings and limits: Investigators collected only blood, and repertoires in tissues likely differ.

A word on this clone: The antigen is undetermined.

The assay was carried out at the deep level. Profiling relied on immunoSEQ multiplex PCR, and the TCRdb table lists in-frame clones only, not all of them. The sample gives about 660,000 clones, around 74% of which show up once; under 2% is in the top ten. After removal of 6 bases from V and 6 bases from J, the junction contained 6 bases not matched to a gene. The CDR3 runs 14 residues. Germline CDR1 LNHDA, CDR2 SQIVND (reference sequence). The chain couples TRBV19 to TRBJ2-1; 9 bases align to TRBD2. Specimen: memory CD4+ T cells sorted from blood. As to subset: CD45RA-negative fraction. This receptor was obtained from a woman in her twenties or thirties in good health. CDR3 protein: CASRPGTSFNEQFF. The CDR3 DNA reads TGTGCCAGTAGGCCCGGGACTAGCTTCAATGAGCAGTTCTTC.